This T cell receptor (beta chain) stems from a study of T-cell memory formation after mild COVID-19 (dated by TCRdb to about 2021). Broadly, across the study: TCR sequence clusters from the two donors were largely donor specific. In a couple of donors, T-cell clones that expanded and contracted after mild COVID-19 were followed by sequencing TCRalpha and TCRbeta repertoires longitudinally. Two young, previously healthy adult volunteers, one female and one male, were included in the cohort.

PBMCs were isolated by Ficoll-Paque density gradient centrifugation. Sequencing used an Illumina NovaSeq 6000. cDNA libraries for TCRalpha and TCRbeta were prepared by 5'RACE using constant-segment primers, with sample barcodes and unique molecular identifiers added. Trizol reagent was used to extract RNA from every sample. Libraries were amplified in two PCR steps, with a second sample barcode and Illumina TruSeq adapters added in the second step. Sequencing of the libraries was done on an Illumina NovaSeq, producing 2 x 150 bp paired-end reads. The authors' analysis ran thus. The reads were demultiplexed and collapsed into UMI-guided consensus sequences using migec v1.2.7. Using mixcr v2.1.11, the UMI consensuses were aligned to TRA and TRB V and J templates and assembled into clonotypes. A clonotype was counted as expanded or contracted only when both edgeR and NoisET called the clonotype significant, with the noise models trained on biological replicates. For edgeR calls, the thresholds were a false discovery rate-adjusted p below 0.01 and a log2 fold-change of 1. PCA with hierarchical clustering of max-normalized trajectories of the 1000 most abundant clonotypes was used as exploratory dynamics analysis. The CD4 or CD8 phenotype of responding clones was assigned using the separately sequenced CD4+ and CD8+ repertoires. The public reads were run again by TCRdb, first through fastp at Q25 and then through MiXCR, and only productive beta chains were kept. Identical CDR3 protein sequences are pooled into one entry, listed with their most common genes and DNA. The V and J calls reflect TCRdb's pipeline rather than the authors' work. The table for this sample lists around 340,000 distinct CDR3 sequences; approximately 13% of them were counted only once. The ten largest clonotypes hold over 20% of the sample.

V sheds 5 bases and J sheds 0 bases, leaving 15 bases between their ends. From cysteine to phenylalanine, the CDR3 is 16 amino acids long. Only the CDR3 DNA stays, 48 bases, in frame from base 1. CDR1 is given as MNHNY and CDR2 as SVGAGI, both from the germline V gene (reference sequence). As regards this clonotype: What antigen it recognizes has not been identified. Nothing much larger sits one base from this clone, and base qualities are not available.

Summary of the overall study and its limitations: Some responding clones were detected in pre-infection memory, suggesting pre-existing cross-reactive memory T cells joined the SARS-CoV-2 response. SARS-CoV-2 specificity of the second-wave clones peaking on day 37 was not confirmed. The study included only two mild cases, and larger cohorts that include severe cases with pre-infection samples were judged to be necessary. Contracting CD4+ clones were found mainly in CM and EM memory subsets, while CD8+ clones were enriched in EMRA. From day 15 to 85, contracting clones showed balanced CD4/CD8 phenotypes, whereas a second wave of clones that expanded from day 15 to 37 leaned towards CD4+.

The chain is encoded by TRBV6-6 joined to TRBJ2-3; the D call could be TRBD1 or TRBD2, with each sharing 6 bases. The clonotype comes from a man aged 18 to 30 who had mild COVID-19 (a few samples of this study predate the infection). The sample titles of this study are shuffled in the database, so cell type and time point are left out; the donor was told from shared clones. The sample was PBMCs or a T cell subset sorted from them (not recorded which). The DNA sequence is as follows: TGTGCCAGCAGTAGGGGGGAGCTGTCTAGCACAGATACGCAGTATTTT. Translated, it gives CASSRGELSSTDTQYF.